These T cell receptor beta chains were read from a single sample in a study of blood T cell repertoires in COVID-19. Profiling relied on immunoSEQ multiplex PCR, and the TCRdb table lists in-frame clones only, not all of them. The sample lists a few hundred thousand clones, 84% occurring once. Material for sequencing was peripheral blood. These receptor sequences come from a man aged 30-40 years with active or convalescent COVID-19. Both conserved end residues are part of each CDR3. The order of the fields is CDR3 DNA, CDR3 protein, V gene, J gene, D gene. The D gene is left open where the match is weak.

TGTGCCAGCAGTTTTGGGCCCAATTCACCCCTCCACTTT	CASSFGPNSPLHF	TRBV28	TRBJ1-6	NA
TGTGCCAGCAGCCCTCGGGGGTTGAAATCTGAAGCTTTCTTT	CASSPRGLKSEAFF	TRBV7-9	TRBJ1-1	NA
TGCGCCAGCAGCCAAGATGACAAGACCTATCAGCCCCAGCATTTT	CASSQDDKTYQPQHF	TRBV4-1	TRBJ1-5	NA
TGTGCCAGCAGCTTGGTCGGTAGCAATCAGCCCCAGCATTTT	CASSLVGSNQPQHF	TRBV5-6	TRBJ1-5	NA
TGTGCCAGCAGGGGATGGGGGCTCCCATCCTACAATGAGCAGTTCTTC	CASRGWGLPSYNEQFF	TRBV7-9	TRBJ2-1	NA
TGTGCCAGCAGCTTAGGAGCGGGGGGAACCCGGGAGCTGTTTTTT	CASSLGAGGTRELFF	TRBV7-2	TRBJ2-2	TRBD2
TGCGCCAGCAGCCCGGAGGACAGGGTCTATGGCTACACCTTC	CASSPEDRVYGYTF	TRBV4-1	TRBJ1-2	TRBD1
TGTGCCACCAGTGCCAGGGCTACCCTCTCTGGAAACACCATATATTTT	CATSARATLSGNTIYF	TRBV24-1	TRBJ1-3	NA
TGTGCCAGTAGTAGCGGGGGAATCAATGAGCAGTTCTTC	CASSSGGINEQFF	TRBV19	TRBJ2-1	TRBD2
TGTGCCAGCTCACCTAGCCGGGGAGCGGAGACCCAGTACTTC	CASSPSRGAETQYF	TRBV18	TRBJ2-5	NA